A selection of T cell receptor beta chains follows, all from one sample in a study of blood T cell repertoires in COVID-19. TCRdb's table, derived via immunoSEQ multiplex PCR, lists solely in-frame clones and lacks some. The sample shows 60,000 to 75,000 clones, 82% of them seen only once. The material sequenced was peripheral blood. These receptors were obtained from a woman at least 80 years old with acute or convalescent COVID-19. CDR3s include the opening cysteine and the closing phenylalanine or tryptophan. A D gene is named only where the DNA matches it firmly. Not every row has a clone size; where given, it reads once, few, many or a size class.

size	D	V	J	DNA	CDR3
-	-	TRBV10-3	TRBJ2-7	TGTGCCATCAGCTTCGACAGTCCCGACCGCTACGAGCAGTACTTC	CAISFDSPDRYEQYF
once	TRBD1	TRBV15	TRBJ1-4	TGTGCCACCAGCAGAATGGACAGGGGTAATGAAAAACTGTTTTTT	CATSRMDRGNEKLFF
-	TRBD1	TRBV18	TRBJ2-5	TGTGCCAGCTCACAGGGACAGCAAGAGACCCAGTACTTC	CASSQGQQETQYF
few	-	TRBV15	TRBJ1-4	TGTGCCACCAGCAGAGGCAGGGGTCGCCTTAATGAAAAACTGTTTTTT	CATSRGRGRLNEKLFF
few	-	TRBV6-5	TRBJ2-7	TGTGCCAGCAGTTACTCGCAGGGAACCTACGAGCAGTACTTC	CASSYSQGTYEQYF
-	-	TRBV4-2	TRBJ2-7	TGTGCCAGCAGCCAATCCTCTACCTACGAGCAGTACTTC	CASSQSSTYEQYF
-	TRBD2	TRBV7-3	TRBJ2-1	TGTGCCAGCAGCTTATCTAGCGGGGGGAACTACAATGAGCAGTTCTTC	CASSLSSGGNYNEQFF
-	TRBD1	TRBV5-4	TRBJ2-6	TGTGCCAGCAGCCCCGGGACAGCCTCTGGGGCCAACGTCCTGACTTTC	CASSPGTASGANVLTF
-	TRBD1	TRBV5-6	TRBJ2-2	TGTGCCAGCAGTTGGCGGGGGACAGGGGGCAGCGGGGAGCTGTTTTTT	CASSWRGTGGSGELFF
-	-	TRBV2	TRBJ1-2	TGTGCCAGCAGTGGGGAAGGGGCGCGATATGGCTACACCTTC	CASSGEGARYGYTF
-	TRBD1	TRBV5-1	TRBJ1-1	TGCGCCAGCAGCCCCGGGGGGGGGCAGGGGGACACTGAAGCTTTCTTT	CASSPGGGQGDTEAFF
-	TRBD2	TRBV6-6	TRBJ2-1	TGTGCCAGCAGTTCTGGGACTAGTTTCTACAATGAGCAGTTCTTC	CASSSGTSFYNEQFF
-	TRBD1	TRBV19	TRBJ2-1	TGTGCCAGTAGGGACCCGGGACAGGGGTTCAGGAATGAGCAGTTCTTC	CASRDPGQGFRNEQFF
-	TRBD1	TRBV13	TRBJ2-5	TGTGCCAGCAGCTCCGGGACAGGGGAAGAGACCCAGTACTTC	CASSSGTGEETQYF
-	-	TRBV6-2/TRBV6-3	TRBJ1-1	TGTGCCAGCAGTTACCTACTGAACACTGAAGCTTTCTTT	CASSYLLNTEAFF
-	TRBD1	TRBV11-3	TRBJ2-5	TGTGCCAGCAGCTTAAATGCGCCGGGACAGGGACACGAGACCCAGTACTTC	CASSLNAPGQGHETQYF
-	TRBD2	TRBV5-6	TRBJ2-1	TGTGCCAGCAGCCCAGCGGGGGGGACCTACAATGAGCAGTTCTTC	CASSPAGGTYNEQFF
-	-	TRBV7-2	TRBJ2-5	TGTGCCAGCAGTCAAGCGAGACCCGGTGGGGAGACCCAGTACTTC	CASSQARPGGETQYF
-	TRBD1	TRBV5-4	TRBJ1-1	TGTGCCAGCAGCTTGGTACGGGGGACAGGACTTAACACTGAAGCTTTCTTT	CASSLVRGTGLNTEAFF
-	TRBD1	TRBV6-5	TRBJ2-3	TGTGCCAGCAGTTCCCCGGACAGGGGAACAGATACGCAGTATTTT	CASSSPDRGTDTQYF
-	-	TRBV19	TRBJ2-1	TGTGCCAGTAGACCGACTCGGGGGGAGCAGTTCTTC	CASRPTRGEQFF
-	TRBD1	TRBV2	TRBJ2-1	TGTGCCAGCAGCCGGGGACAGGGGGGATACAATGAGCAGTTCTTC	CASSRGQGGYNEQFF
-	TRBD1	TRBV27	TRBJ2-7	TGTGCCAGCAGTGACCGGGACAGATACTACGAGCAGTACTTC	CASSDRDRYYEQYF
once	-	TRBV11-2	TRBJ2-5	TGTGCCAGCAGCTTACTCGGTAGAGAAGAGACCCAGTACTTC	CASSLLGREETQYF
once	TRBD2	TRBV5-1	TRBJ2-3	TGCGCCAGCAGCTTTCAAAGCGGGGGGGCCGGCACAGATACGCAGTATTTT	CASSFQSGGAGTDTQYF
-	-	TRBV11-2	TRBJ1-3	TGTGCCAGCAGCGCAGGGGTCGCTGGAAACACCATATATTTT	CASSAGVAGNTIYF
few	TRBD1	TRBV6-5	TRBJ1-1	TGTGCCAGCAGTTACGACAGGGACACTGAAGCTTTCTTT	CASSYDRDTEAFF
-	-	TRBV7-9	TRBJ1-1	TGTGCCAGCAGCCCTACGCACACTGAAGCTTTCTTT	CASSPTHTEAFF
-	-	TRBV7-8	TRBJ2-7	TGTGCCAGCAGCTTAGAGGCGGGGTCCGGATCCTACGAGCAGTACTTC	CASSLEAGSGSYEQYF
-	TRBD1	TRBV5-6	TRBJ2-7	TGTGCCAGCAGCTTGTGGACAGGGACCTACGAGCAGTACTTC	CASSLWTGTYEQYF
-	-	TRBV9	TRBJ1-2	TGTGCCAGCAGCACGCAGGGCTATGGCTACACCTTC	CASSTQGYGYTF
-	-	TRBV6-6	TRBJ1-5	TGTGCCAGCAGTTACCGGGAAAATCAGCCCCAGCATTTT	CASSYRENQPQHF
-	-	TRBV5-1	TRBJ2-1	TGCGCCAGCAGAATTGGACAGACCTCCTACAATGAGCAGTTCTTC	CASRIGQTSYNEQFF
few	-	TRBV12-3/TRBV12-4	TRBJ1-4	TGTGCCAGCAGCCGGAGCGGTGAAAAACTGTTTTTT	CASSRSGEKLFF
-	-	TRBV25-1	TRBJ2-3	TGTGCCAGCAGTGTCGGGGGGCGGATCACCACAGATACGCAGTATTTT	CASSVGGRITTDTQYF
-	-	TRBV3-1/TRBV3-2	TRBJ2-3	TGTGCCAGCAGCCAAGGCACTGGGGCAGGAGATACGCAGTATTTT	CASSQGTGAGDTQYF
-	TRBD1	TRBV5-4	TRBJ2-2	TGTGCCAGCAGCCGGCCCGGGACAGGGTTGGGCACCGGGGAGCTGTTTTTT	CASSRPGTGLGTGELFF
-	TRBD2	TRBV5-1	TRBJ2-7	TGCGCCAGCAGCTTAACTAGCGGGGGGGTTTACGAGCAGTACTTC	CASSLTSGGVYEQYF
-	-	TRBV5-5	TRBJ1-1	TGTGCCAGCAGCTTGCAGCGAATGAACACTGAAGCTTTCTTT	CASSLQRMNTEAFF
once	TRBD1	TRBV6-5	TRBJ1-4	TGTGCCAGCAACCGGGACAGGGGCAATGAAAAACTGTTTTTT	CASNRDRGNEKLFF
-	-	TRBV4-1	TRBJ2-1	TGCGCCAGCAGCCAAGATTGGCTAGTGCAGTTCTTC	CASSQDWLVQFF
-	-	TRBV16	TRBJ1-4	TGTGCCAGCAGCCCTCCTTTTGGACACGATGAAAAACTGTTTTTT	CASSPPFGHDEKLFF
-	-	TRBV25-1	TRBJ1-6	TGTGCCAGCAGTGAGGACAGCAATTCACCCCTCCACTTT	CASSEDSNSPLHF
-	-	TRBV5-1	TRBJ2-6	TGCGCCAGCAGCTTGGACTCCTCTGGGGCCAACGTCCTGACTTTC	CASSLDSSGANVLTF
once	-	TRBV5-1	TRBJ2-5	TGCGCCAGCAGCTTTGCGCGAGGGGGGGACCAAGAGACCCAGTACTTC	CASSFARGGDQETQYF
-	TRBD1	TRBV5-6	TRBJ2-7	TGTGCCAGCAGCTCAGGGACAGGCCTCGAGCAGTACTTC	CASSSGTGLEQYF
-	TRBD2	TRBV15	TRBJ2-5	TGTGCCACTGGACTAGCGGGGGGGGAGACCCAGTACTTC	CATGLAGGETQYF
-	TRBD1	TRBV18	TRBJ1-4	TGTGCCAGCTCACCGCTCGGACAGGGGTATGAAAAACTGTTTTTT	CASSPLGQGYEKLFF
-	-	TRBV11-2	TRBJ1-6	TGTGCCAGCAGCACCCGCGGGGTTAAGATCTATAATTCACCCCTCCACTTT	CASSTRGVKIYNSPLHF
-	-	TRBV15	TRBJ1-6	TGTGCCACCAGCAGAGAGACCGGGGGGCTAGTGGGTTCACCCCTCCACTTT	CATSRETGGLVGSPLHF
-	TRBD1	TRBV18	TRBJ2-7	TGTGCCAGCTCACCTGACAGGGCCTACTACGAGCAGTACTTC	CASSPDRAYYEQYF
once	-	TRBV7-9	TRBJ2-7	TGTGCCAGCAGCCCCGGGTACAGGGCGACCTACGAGCAGTACTTC	CASSPGYRATYEQYF
-	-	TRBV5-1	TRBJ1-1	TGCGCCAGCAGCTTGTATCTCGTGAACACTGAAGCTTTCTTT	CASSLYLVNTEAFF
-	-	TRBV7-8	TRBJ1-1	TGTGCCAGCAGCTTAGTACGGGGAGGTGGCACTGAAGCTTTCTTT	CASSLVRGGGTEAFF
-	-	TRBV6-6	TRBJ2-7	TGTGCCAGCAGTTACTCGAACTTAGAAGTTTCGGAGCAGTACTTC	CASSYSNLEVSEQYF
-	-	TRBV6-2/TRBV6-3	TRBJ2-2	TGTGCCAGTAGCCGTGGAGACTACACCGGGGAGCTGTTTTTT	CASSRGDYTGELFF